This T cell receptor (beta chain) is from a study of T cells in tuberculosis. Time point in this sample: new active TB diagnosis, blood taken before or within 7 days of starting treatment. The CDR3 has 18 residues. V was clipped by 2 bases and J by 0 bases; unmatched bases: 6. Germline assignment: CDR1 MNHNS and CDR2 SASEGT. Sequencing used immunoSEQ multiplex PCR; TCRdb keeps in-frame clones, though not all of them. Here the sample spans roughly 35,000 clones, around 92% being singletons. The V call is TRBV6-1, the J call TRBJ2-6; 8 bases are a match to TRBD2. This clonotype was obtained from an adult with tuberculosis. Some clones in this sample may be carry-over from other donors' samples. The sample consisted of PBMCs, taken at tuberculosis diagnosis. CDR3: CASSELSGGSSGANVLTF. The CDR3 coding sequence is TGTGCCAGCAGTGAATTGTCGGGGGGGAGCTCTGGGGCCAACGTCCTGACTTTC.